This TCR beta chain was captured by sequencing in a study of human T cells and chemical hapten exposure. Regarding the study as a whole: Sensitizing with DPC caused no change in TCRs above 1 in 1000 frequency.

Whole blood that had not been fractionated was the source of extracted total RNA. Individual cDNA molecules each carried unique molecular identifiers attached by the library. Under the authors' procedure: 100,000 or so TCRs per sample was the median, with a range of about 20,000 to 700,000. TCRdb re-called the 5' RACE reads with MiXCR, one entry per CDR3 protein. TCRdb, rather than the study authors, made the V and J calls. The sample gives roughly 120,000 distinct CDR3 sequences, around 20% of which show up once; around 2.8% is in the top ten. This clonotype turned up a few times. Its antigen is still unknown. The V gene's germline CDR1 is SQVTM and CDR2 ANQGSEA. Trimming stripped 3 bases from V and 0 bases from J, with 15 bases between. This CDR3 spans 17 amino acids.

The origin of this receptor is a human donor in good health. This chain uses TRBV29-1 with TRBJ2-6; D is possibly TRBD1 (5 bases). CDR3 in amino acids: CSVDYRNISSGANVLTF. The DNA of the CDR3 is TGCAGCGTTGATTACAGGAACATTAGCTCTGGGGCCAACGTCCTGACTTTC.